Presented here are 14 T cell receptor beta chains from one specimen sequenced in a study of Graves' ophthalmopathy and Graves' hyperthyroidism (dated by TCRdb to 2017 to 2018). Data came from an Illumina HiSeq 2000. TCR beta CDR3 regions were amplified from RNA transcripts for repertoire sequencing. The first round was an RT-PCR using HTBI primers with the Qiagen OneStep RT-PCR kit, and this first round was followed by a second-round multiplex PCR, then size selection and purification. TCRdb applied fastp at Q25 and MiXCR to the public reads, then kept only in-frame beta chains. Each CDR3 protein appears once, grouped with its most common genes and DNA. The sample table holds 650,000 to 900,000 distinct CDR3 sequences, of which 40% were seen once. Less than 55% of the sample is in the top ten clones. The sequenced sample consisted of peripheral blood. These receptors originate from an adult man with Graves' ophthalmopathy.

The V call is TRBV15, the J call TRBJ2-7, with 9 positions matching TRBD2. CDR3 length equals 14 residues. Looked up from germline, CDR1 is LNHNV and CDR2 is YYDKDF (reference sequence). With V trimmed by 10 bases and J by 6 bases, 13 bases remained unmatched. The CDR3 DNA reads as TGTGCCAGCAGGGTAGCGGGAGTGGTGTCCGAGCAGTACTTC. It codes for CASRVAGVVSEQYF.

This clonotype has ten or more counts. The rearrangement links TRBV10-3 to TRBJ2-7, with 7 bases aligning to TRBD1. Germline V CDR1 and CDR2: ENHRY, SYGVKD. The length of the CDR3 is 13 residues. The trim removed 6 bases at V and 2 bases at J, leaving 4 bases unmatched. As DNA, the CDR3 is TGTGCCATCAGATCGGGACAGCCCTACGAGCAGTACTTC. It translates to CAIRSGQPYEQYF.

The table lists this clonotype with a count of one. The V call is TRBV2, the J call TRBJ2-5; unclear D gene. This CDR3 contains 13 residues. V was clipped by 6 bases and J by 5 bases, with 13 bases between them. Germline assignment: CDR1 SNHLY and CDR2 FYNNEI. The CDR3 reads CASSPAQVETQYF. CDR3 coding DNA: TGTGCCAGCAGCCCGGCACAAGTCGAGACCCAGTACTTC.

The V gene is TRBV25-1, the J gene TRBJ1-6; 7 positions agree with TRBD1. Germline V CDR1 and CDR2: MGHDK, SYGVNS. Germline trimming cut 4 bases from V and 8 bases from J; bases unmatched to any gene: 8. The CDR3 loop spans 15 amino acids. The CDR3 here is CASSVRTGWDSPLHF. Written as DNA, the CDR3 is TGTGCCAGCAGTGTCAGGACAGGATGGGATTCACCCCTCCACTTT.

The chain is built from TRBV20-1 and TRBJ2-5, with 7 bases identical to TRBD2. CDR1 is DFQATT, CDR2 SNEGSKA, per germline (reference sequence). Trimming removed 2 bases from V and 3 bases from J; junction bases left unmatched: 6. The CDR3 is 14 amino acids. The CDR3 DNA is TGCAGTGCTAGACGGGACCGGGGGGAAGAGACCCAGTACTTC. Translated: CSARRDRGEETQYF.

The chain couples TRBV7-2 to TRBJ2-1; D may be TRBD1 (5 bases). Germline V gives CDR1 SGHTA, CDR2 FQGNSA. The CDR3 is 13 residues long. The V and J ends lost 1 base and 9 bases respectively, with 10 bases between them. The CDR3 DNA reads TGTGCCAGCAGCTTAGTATGGGGCCGTGAGCAGTTCTTC. Residues: CASSLVWGREQFF.

This clonotype was detected ten times or more. The CDR3 DNA is TGTGCCAGCAGTGATTTTTTTAACTATGGCTACACCTTC. Its protein product is CASSDFFNYGYTF. The chain couples TRBV25-1 to TRBJ1-2; D remains ambiguous. There are 13 residues in the CDR3. Germline V lookup: CDR1 MGHDK, CDR2 SYGVNS. V lost 3 bases to trimming and J lost 1 base, with 6 bases between them.

V and J are TRBV2 and TRBJ1-2; 12 bases agree with TRBD1. V dropped 6 bases and J dropped 7; count of bases not matched to a gene: 9. The germline CDR1 and CDR2 sequences are SNHLY and FYNNEI. There are 15 residues in the CDR3. The CDR3 nucleotides read TGTGCCAGCAGGGTAACGGGACAGGGGGCAGGTGGCTACACCTTC. The encoded protein is CASRVTGQGAGGYTF.

In its sample, this clonotype was seen a few times. The chain couples TRBV7-9 to TRBJ1-4; D not resolved. The germline gives CDR1 SEHNR, CDR2 FQNEAQ (reference sequence). This CDR3 has 13 amino acids. Trimming pared 0 bases from V and 4 bases from J, leaving 3 bases between. The CDR3 DNA sequence: TGTGCCAGCAGCTTAGCAATTAATGAAAAACTGTTTTTT. This gives the protein CASSLAINEKLFF.

This chain links TRBV3-1 with TRBJ2-7; 7 nucleotides line up with TRBD1. This CDR3 is 12 amino acids long. Per the germline V gene, CDR1 is LGHDT and CDR2 is YNNKEL (reference sequence). After removal of 7 bases from V and 4 bases from J, the junction contained 4 bases not matched to a gene. Written as DNA, the CDR3 is TGTGCCAGCAAAGGGGGCGGGTACGAGCAGTACTTC. Translating it yields CASKGGGYEQYF.

V and J are TRBV29-1 and TRBJ2-7; D is undetermined. V lost 1 base to trimming and J lost 7 bases, with 11 bases between them. CDR1 and CDR2 from the germline V gene are SQVTM and ANQGSEA. The CDR3 is 12 amino acids. In DNA form, the CDR3 reads TGCAGCGTTGAAGGCAGGTCCGGGGAGCAGTACTTC. Translation gives CSVEGRSGEQYF.

Details on this clonotype: A read error may explain this, as a much larger clone is one base away. The CDR3 end shows no conserved phenylalanine or tryptophan, and so a read error is likely. The rearrangement links TRBV25-1 to TRBJ2-2; D is ambiguous. Trimming pared 4 bases from V and 6 bases from J, leaving 0 bases between. Germline-derived CDR1 and CDR2 are MGHDK and SYGVNS. CDR3 length equals 10 residues. CDR3: CASSAGELFL. As DNA, the CDR3 is TGTGCCAGCAGTGCCGGGGAGCTGTTTCTT.

Ten or more counts support this clonotype. The rearrangement uses TRBV29-1 and TRBJ2-7, with 10 bases matching TRBD1. CDR3 length equals 15 residues. After removal of 5 bases from V and 5 bases from J, the junction contained 12 bases not matched to a gene. Germline V CDR1 and CDR2: SQVTM, ANQGSEA. The CDR3 sequence is CSVLTGQGIMHEQYF. DNA for the CDR3: TGCAGCGTTCTTACGGGACAGGGGATTATGCACGAGCAGTACTTC.

This clonotype occurred once. The rearrangement links TRBV7-6 to TRBJ2-7; TRBD1 matches 7 bases. CDR3 length: 14 amino acids. V lost 5 bases and J lost 5; bases outside the gene matches: 9. Per the germline V gene, CDR1 is SGHVS and CDR2 is FNYEAQ. CDR3 nucleotides: TGTGCCAGCAGCAAAGGGGGCAGGCTAAACGAGCAGTACTTC. This encodes CASSKGGRLNEQYF.